This TCR beta chain was retrieved from a study of blood T cells in healthy people across ages. Comment on this clonotype: What it binds is not known. One junction end disagrees with the germline gene, perhaps due to a read error.

Study observations and caveats: Not knowing donor CMV status may have confounded expanded clonotype changes.

A second PCR of 7 to 11 cycles used a sample-barcoded 5' primer and a J-beta primer mix. All samples yielded 3 million or more CDR3-containing paired-end reads. Via MiXCR, TCRdb re-called the 5' RACE reads, giving one row per CDR3 protein. The table has hundreds of thousands of distinct CDR3 sequences, more than 40% seen once; the top ten hold 30% to 40%. This clonotype originated in an older woman in good health. What was sequenced was blood.

The CDR3: CASKMGQSSSGNTIYF. For the CDR3, the DNA is TGCGCCAGCAAAATGGGACAGAGCTCCTCTGGAAATACCATATATTTT. The chain has TRBV5-1 and TRBJ1-3; 7 nucleotides match TRBD1. The CDR3 is 16 amino acids. The germline V gene has CDR1 SGHRS and CDR2 YFSETQ.